This entry features one TCR beta chain sequence. These data belong to a study of blood T cell repertoires in COVID-19. Overall study: COVID-19 samples, acute and convalescent, were from the United States, Italy and Spain. Sources were T cells, B-cell-depleted T cells, or PBMCs; the material itself was cDNA or gDNA.

CDR1 is MNHEY, CDR2 SVGAGI, per germline. Trimming cost V 5 bases and J 0 bases, with 10 bases left between them. The CDR3 spans 14 residues. Original processing methods: Reference gene primer amplification in the assay estimated nucleated cell counts. The method was immunoSEQ multiplex PCR; TCRdb's version includes in-frame clones alone and lacks a portion of them. Clone size and the V and J calls come from that table; the DNA yielded D and trimming. Found here are more than 150,000 clones, approximately 90% of them singletons; the top ten hold more than 0.75%. Sample: peripheral blood. The chain uses TRBV6-5 and TRBJ1-1; D is perhaps TRBD1 (6 bases). The source of this sequence is a man in his late teens or twenties with acute or convalescent COVID-19. CDR3: CASSMDRMNTEAFF. In nucleotides, the CDR3 is TGTGCCAGCAGTATGGACAGAATGAACACTGAAGCTTTCTTT.